Described below is a single T cell receptor (beta chain) sequence and its context. Its target is unknown. The sample is drawn from a study of beta chain features in type 1 diabetes. Without exception, sorted populations had purity beyond 98%. Study results and caveats: Patients with Type 1 diabetes showed moderately but significantly shorter TCRB CDR3s in all four CD4+ subsets. Whether HLA type affects TCRB rearrangement stayed undetermined in the present work.

Isolated RNA was reverse transcribed in full, so expressed TCRB transcripts were sequenced. Only in-frame clones appear in the TCRdb table, and some are missing; sequencing was by immunoSEQ multiplex PCR. The repertoire holds more than 120,000 clones, with 10% as singletons. The source is a man between 18 and 29 years old in good health. The sample was naive CD4+ T cells from blood.

The CDR3 DNA reads as TGTGCCAGCAGCTTAGGCGCGGGGGCCGCCTACGAGCAGTACTTC. As protein: CASSLGAGAAYEQYF. This chain uses TRBV11-2 with TRBJ2-5; D is possibly TRBD2 (7 bases). The J call is uncertain, as TRBJ2-7 better fits the DNA end. Germline V lookup: CDR1 SGHAT, CDR2 FQNNGV. There are 15 residues in the CDR3.